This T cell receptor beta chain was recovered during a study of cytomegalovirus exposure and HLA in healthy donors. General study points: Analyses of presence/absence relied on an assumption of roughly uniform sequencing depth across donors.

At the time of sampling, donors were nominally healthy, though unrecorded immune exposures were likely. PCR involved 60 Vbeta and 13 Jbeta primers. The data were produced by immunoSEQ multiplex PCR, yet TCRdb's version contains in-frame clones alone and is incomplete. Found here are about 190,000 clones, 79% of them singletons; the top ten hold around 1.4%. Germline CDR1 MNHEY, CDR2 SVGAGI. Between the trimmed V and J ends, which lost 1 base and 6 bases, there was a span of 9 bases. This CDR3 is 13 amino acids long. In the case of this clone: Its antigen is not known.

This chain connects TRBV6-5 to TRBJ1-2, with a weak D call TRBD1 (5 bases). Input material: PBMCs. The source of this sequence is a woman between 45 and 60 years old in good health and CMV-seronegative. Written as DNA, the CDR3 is TGTGCCAGCAGTTACTTCAGGGAAAATGGCTACACCTTC. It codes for CASSYFRENGYTF.